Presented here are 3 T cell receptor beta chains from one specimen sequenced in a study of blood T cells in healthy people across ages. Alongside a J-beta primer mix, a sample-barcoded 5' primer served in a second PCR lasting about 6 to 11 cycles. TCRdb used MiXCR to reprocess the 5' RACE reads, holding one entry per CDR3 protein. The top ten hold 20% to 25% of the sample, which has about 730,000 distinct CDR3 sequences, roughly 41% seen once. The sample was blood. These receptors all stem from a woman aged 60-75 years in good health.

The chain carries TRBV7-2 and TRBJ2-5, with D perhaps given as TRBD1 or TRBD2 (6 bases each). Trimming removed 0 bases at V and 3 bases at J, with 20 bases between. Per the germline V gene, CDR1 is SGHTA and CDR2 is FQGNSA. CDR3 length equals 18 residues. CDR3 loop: CASSLAALGAGLEETQYF. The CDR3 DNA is TGTGCCAGCAGCTTAGCGGCCTTGGGGGCGGGGCTAGAAGAGACCCAGTACTTC.

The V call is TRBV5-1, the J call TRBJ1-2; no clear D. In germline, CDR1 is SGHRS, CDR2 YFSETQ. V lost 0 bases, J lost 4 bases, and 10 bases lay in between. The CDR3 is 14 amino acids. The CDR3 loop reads CASSLGDSAYGYTF. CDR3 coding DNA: TGCGCCAGCAGCTTGGGGGATTCGGCCTATGGCTACACCTTC. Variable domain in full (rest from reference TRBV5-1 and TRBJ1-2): KAGVTQTPRYLIKTRGQQVTLSCSPISGHRSVSWYQQTPGQGLQFLFEYFSETQRNKGNFPGRFSGRQFSNSRSEMNVSTLELGDSALYLCASSLGDSAYGYTFGSGTRLTVV.

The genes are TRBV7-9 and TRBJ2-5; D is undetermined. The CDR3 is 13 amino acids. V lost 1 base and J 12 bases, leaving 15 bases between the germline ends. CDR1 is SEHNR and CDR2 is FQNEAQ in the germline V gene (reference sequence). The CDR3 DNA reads TGTGCCAGCAGCTTAGTGCGGAATAAACTTGAGTACTTC. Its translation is CASSLVRNKLEYF.